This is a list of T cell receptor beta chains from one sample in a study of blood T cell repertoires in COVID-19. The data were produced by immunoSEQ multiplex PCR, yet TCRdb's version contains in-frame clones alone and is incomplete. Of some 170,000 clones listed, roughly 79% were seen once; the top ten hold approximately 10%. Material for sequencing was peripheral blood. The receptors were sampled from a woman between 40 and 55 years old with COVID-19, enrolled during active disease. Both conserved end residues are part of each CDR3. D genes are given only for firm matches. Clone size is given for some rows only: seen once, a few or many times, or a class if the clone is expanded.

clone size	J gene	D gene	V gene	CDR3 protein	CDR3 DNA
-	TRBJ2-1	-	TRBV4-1	CASRGQVYNEQFF	TGCGCCAGCAGGGGTCAGGTCTACAATGAGCAGTTCTTC
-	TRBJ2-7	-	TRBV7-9	CASSSQTDEQYF	TGTGCCAGCAGCTCACAGACGGACGAGCAGTACTTC
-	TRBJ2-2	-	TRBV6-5	CASSSRLAGFDGELFF	TGTGCCAGCAGTTCTCGGCTTGCGGGGTTTGACGGGGAGCTGTTTTTT
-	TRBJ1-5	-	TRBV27	CASSGALRDNQPQHF	TGTGCCAGCAGCGGAGCCCTCCGAGACAATCAGCCCCAGCATTTT
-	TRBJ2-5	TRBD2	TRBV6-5	CASRDSGRETQYF	TGTGCCAGCAGAGATAGCGGGCGGGAGACCCAGTACTTC
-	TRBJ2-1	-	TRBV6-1	CASSEGLAAYNEQFF	TGTGCCAGCAGTGAAGGTTTAGCGGCCTACAATGAGCAGTTCTTC
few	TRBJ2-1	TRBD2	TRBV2	CASSRGTSGTLYNEQFF	TGTGCCAGCAGTAGGGGGACTAGCGGGACACTGTACAATGAGCAGTTCTTC
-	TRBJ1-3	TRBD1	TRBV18	CASSLDRGNTIYF	TGTGCCAGCTCACTGGACAGGGGAAACACCATATATTTT
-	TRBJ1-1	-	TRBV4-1	CASSHRQERGKAEAFF	TGCGCCAGCAGCCACCGACAGGAGAGGGGGAAGGCTGAAGCTTTCTTT
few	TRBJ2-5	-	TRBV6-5	CASSWSGQETQYF	TGTGCCAGCAGTTGGTCAGGCCAAGAGACCCAGTACTTC
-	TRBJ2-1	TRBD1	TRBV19	CASRGTGNYNEQFF	TGTGCCAGTAGGGGGACAGGGAACTACAATGAGCAGTTCTTC
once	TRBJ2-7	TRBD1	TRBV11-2	CASSFGQGASEQYF	TGTGCCAGCAGCTTCGGACAGGGAGCTTCCGAGCAGTACTTC
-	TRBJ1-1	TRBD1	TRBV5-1	CASSLVGQGYTEAFF	TGCGCCAGCAGCTTGGTTGGACAGGGGTACACTGAAGCTTTCTTT
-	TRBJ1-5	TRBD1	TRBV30	CAWSIWDRNQPQHF	TGTGCCTGGAGTATCTGGGACAGAAATCAGCCCCAGCATTTT
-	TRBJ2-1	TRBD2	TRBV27	CASSPTGLARNEQFF	TGTGCCAGCAGTCCCACGGGACTAGCACGGAATGAGCAGTTCTTC
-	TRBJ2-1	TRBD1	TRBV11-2	CASSPDRGSSSNEQFF	TGTGCCAGCAGCCCGGACAGGGGGAGTTCAAGCAATGAGCAGTTCTTC
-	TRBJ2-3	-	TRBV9	CASSVAREGGLKYTDTQYF	TGTGCCAGCAGCGTAGCCAGAGAAGGGGGTCTCAAGTACACAGATACGCAGTATTTT
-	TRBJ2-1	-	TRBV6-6	CASRPSGGSYNEQFF	TGTGCCAGCAGGCCCTCTGGCGGCTCCTACAATGAGCAGTTCTTC
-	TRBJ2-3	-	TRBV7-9	CASSPLTSTDTQYF	TGTGCCAGCAGCCCTCTCACTAGCACAGATACGCAGTATTTT
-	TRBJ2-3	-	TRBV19	CASSTAERASTDTQYF	TGTGCCAGTAGTACCGCTGAGCGGGCCAGCACAGATACGCAGTATTTT
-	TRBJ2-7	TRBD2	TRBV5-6	CASSLDPSGLYEQYF	TGTGCCAGCAGCTTGGATCCTAGCGGTCTCTACGAGCAGTACTTC
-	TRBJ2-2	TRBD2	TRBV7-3	CASSFSRGGTGELFF	TGTGCCAGCAGCTTTTCACGCGGGGGAACCGGGGAGCTGTTTTTT
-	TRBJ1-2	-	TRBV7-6	CASSPRLGGYGYTF	TGTGCCAGCAGCCCACGTCTTGGCGGCTATGGCTACACCTTC
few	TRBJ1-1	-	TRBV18	CASSPSKNTEAFF	TGTGCCAGCTCACCTAGTAAGAACACTGAAGCTTTCTTT
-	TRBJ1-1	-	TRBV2	CAKLGPYTEAFF	TGTGCTAAGCTGGGCCCATACACTGAAGCTTTCTTT
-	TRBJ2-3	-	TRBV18	CASSPGRGVPDTQYF	TGTGCCAGCTCACCAGGCAGGGGGGTACCAGATACGCAGTATTTT
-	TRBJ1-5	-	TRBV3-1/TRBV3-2	CASSQAGGIQPQHF	TGTGCCAGCAGCCAAGCGGGGGGCATTCAGCCCCAGCATTTT
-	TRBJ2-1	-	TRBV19	CASRRVGGIGNEQFF	TGTGCCAGTAGGAGGGTAGGTGGGATCGGCAATGAGCAGTTCTTC
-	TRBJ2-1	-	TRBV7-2	CASSFSGGAYNEQFF	TGTGCCAGCAGCTTTAGCGGAGGCGCCTACAATGAGCAGTTCTTC
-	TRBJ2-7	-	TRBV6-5	CASGLRGLNEQYF	TGTGCCAGCGGGCTGAGGGGGTTGAACGAGCAGTACTTC
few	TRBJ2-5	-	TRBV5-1	CASTRSGTSQETQYF	TGCGCCAGCACCCGATCGGGTACTAGTCAAGAGACCCAGTACTTC
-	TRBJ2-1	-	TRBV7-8	CASSLVRQDSVEQFF	TGTGCCAGCAGCTTAGTTCGCCAAGACAGTGTCGAGCAGTTCTTC
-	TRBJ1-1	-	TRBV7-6	CASSFTEYAHEAFF	TGTGCCAGCAGCTTCACAGAGTACGCCCATGAAGCTTTCTTT
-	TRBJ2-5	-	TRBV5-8	CASSLGRGTQETQYF	TGTGCCAGCAGCTTGGGGCGGGGGACACAAGAGACCCAGTACTTC
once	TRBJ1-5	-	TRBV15	CATSRGGKNQPQHF	TGTGCCACCAGCAGGGGGGGAAAAAATCAGCCCCAGCATTTT
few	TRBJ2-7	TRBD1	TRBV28	CASRPTTGGSYEQYF	TGTGCCAGCAGACCCACGACAGGGGGATCCTACGAGCAGTACTTC
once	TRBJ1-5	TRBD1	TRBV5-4	CASSQDRGNQPQHF	TGTGCCAGCAGCCAAGACAGGGGAAATCAGCCCCAGCATTTT
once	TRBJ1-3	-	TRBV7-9	CASSPRGGNTIYF	TGTGCCAGCAGCCCAAGGGGGGGAAACACCATATATTTT
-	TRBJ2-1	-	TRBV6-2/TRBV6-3	CASSYSGLGANEQFF	TGTGCCAGCAGTTACTCAGGGTTGGGGGCCAATGAGCAGTTCTTC
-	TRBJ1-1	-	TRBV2	CASLQGGGTEAFF	TGTGCCAGCCTACAGGGTGGGGGCACTGAAGCTTTCTTT
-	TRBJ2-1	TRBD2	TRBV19	CASWTSGRESEQFF	TGTGCCAGCTGGACTAGCGGGAGGGAGAGTGAGCAGTTCTTC
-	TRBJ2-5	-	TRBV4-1	CASSHRGGGVETQYF	TGCGCCAGCAGCCACCGGGGAGGGGGTGTGGAGACCCAGTACTTC
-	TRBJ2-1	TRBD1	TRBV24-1	CATSDGDREEQFF	TGTGCCACCAGTGACGGGGACAGGGAGGAGCAGTTCTTC
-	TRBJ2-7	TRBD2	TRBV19	CASRGLAGHEQYF	TGTGCCAGCAGGGGACTAGCGGGCCACGAGCAGTACTTC
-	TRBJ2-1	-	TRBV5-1	CASSLATGSPYNEQFF	TGCGCCAGCAGCTTAGCCACGGGTTCCCCCTACAATGAGCAGTTCTTC
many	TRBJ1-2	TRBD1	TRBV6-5	CASSYAQTGAEGYTF	TGTGCCAGCAGTTACGCCCAGACAGGGGCGGAGGGCTACACCTTC
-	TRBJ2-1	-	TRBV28	CASSLPGALYNEQFF	TGTGCCAGCAGTTTGCCAGGGGCCTTATACAATGAGCAGTTCTTC
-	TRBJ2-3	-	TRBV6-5	CASSLGSGTDTQYF	TGTGCCAGCAGCCTCGGCTCGGGGACAGATACGCAGTATTTT
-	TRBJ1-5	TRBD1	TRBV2	CASSKQGVQPQHF	TGTGCCAGCAGCAAACAGGGGGTCCAGCCCCAGCATTTT
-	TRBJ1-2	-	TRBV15	CATSRSGGRNGYTF	TGTGCCACCAGCAGATCGGGGGGCAGGAATGGCTACACCTTC
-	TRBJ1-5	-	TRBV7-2	CASSSVTGIPQPQHF	TGTGCCAGCAGCTCCGTTACAGGGATCCCCCAGCCCCAGCATTTT
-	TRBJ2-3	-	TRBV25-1	CASRRAWSDTQYF	TGTGCCAGCAGGAGGGCGTGGTCAGATACGCAGTATTTT
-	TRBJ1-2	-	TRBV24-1	CATSDHDTGTSGYTF	TGTGCCACCAGTGACCACGATACAGGGACAAGTGGCTACACCTTC
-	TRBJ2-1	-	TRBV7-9	CASSFSSPGDEQFF	TGTGCCAGCAGCTTCTCGTCCCCAGGGGATGAGCAGTTCTTC
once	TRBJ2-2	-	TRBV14	CASSQVAGFTGELFF	TGTGCCAGCAGCCAAGTCGCAGGGTTCACCGGGGAGCTGTTTTTT